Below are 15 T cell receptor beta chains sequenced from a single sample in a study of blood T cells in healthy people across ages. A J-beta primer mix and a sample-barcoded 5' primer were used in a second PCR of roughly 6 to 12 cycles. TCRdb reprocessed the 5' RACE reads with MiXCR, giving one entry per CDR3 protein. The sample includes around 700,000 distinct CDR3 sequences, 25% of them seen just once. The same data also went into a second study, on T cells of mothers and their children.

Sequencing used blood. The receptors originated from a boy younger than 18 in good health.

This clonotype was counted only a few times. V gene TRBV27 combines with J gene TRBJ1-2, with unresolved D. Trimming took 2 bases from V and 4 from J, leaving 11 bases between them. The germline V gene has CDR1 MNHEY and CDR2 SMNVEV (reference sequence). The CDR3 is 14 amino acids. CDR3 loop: CASSLIPGSYGYTF. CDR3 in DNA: TGTGCCAGCAGTTTAATCCCGGGAAGCTATGGCTACACCTTC.

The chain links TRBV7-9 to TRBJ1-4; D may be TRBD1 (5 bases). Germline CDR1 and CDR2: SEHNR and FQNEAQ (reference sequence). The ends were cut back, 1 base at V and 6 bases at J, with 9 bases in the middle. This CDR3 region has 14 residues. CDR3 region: CASSLGKGHEKLFF. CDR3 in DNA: TGTGCCAGCAGCTTAGGCAAGGGGCATGAAAAACTGTTTTTT. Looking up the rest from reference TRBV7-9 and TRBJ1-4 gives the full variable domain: DTGVSQNPRHKITKRGQNVTFRCDPISEHNRLYWYRQTLGQGPEFLTYFQNEAQLEKSRLLSDRFSAERPKGSFSTLEIQRTEQGDSAMYLCASSLGKGHEKLFFGSGTQLSVL.

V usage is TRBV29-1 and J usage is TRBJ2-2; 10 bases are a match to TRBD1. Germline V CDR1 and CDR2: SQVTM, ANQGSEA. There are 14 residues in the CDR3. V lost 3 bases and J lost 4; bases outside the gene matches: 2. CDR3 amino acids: CSVDGTGATGELFF. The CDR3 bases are TGCAGCGTTGATGGGACAGGGGCCACCGGGGAGCTGTTTTTT.

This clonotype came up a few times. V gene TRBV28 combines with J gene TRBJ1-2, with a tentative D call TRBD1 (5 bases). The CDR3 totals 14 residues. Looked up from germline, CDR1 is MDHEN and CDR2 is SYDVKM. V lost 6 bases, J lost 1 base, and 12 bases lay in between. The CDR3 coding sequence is TGTGCCAGCAGCTCCGGGGGGGGTAACTATGGCTACACCTTC. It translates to CASSSGGGNYGYTF.

The chain's CDR3 is CSARGEGSSSYNEQFF. Here the CDR3 DNA reads TGCAGTGCTAGAGGAGAAGGCAGCAGCTCCTACAATGAGCAGTTCTTC. The rearrangement uses TRBV20-1 and TRBJ2-1; no clear D gene. V lost 1 base and J 0 bases, leaving 13 bases between the germline ends. The CDR3 extends over 16 amino acids. CDR1 and CDR2 from the germline V gene are DFQATT and SNEGSKA (reference sequence).

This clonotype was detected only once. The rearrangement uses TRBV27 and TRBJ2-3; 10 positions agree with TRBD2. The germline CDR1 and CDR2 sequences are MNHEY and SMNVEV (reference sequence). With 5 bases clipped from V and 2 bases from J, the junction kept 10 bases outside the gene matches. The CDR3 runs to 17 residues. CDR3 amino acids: CASSTLAGAVFTDTQYF. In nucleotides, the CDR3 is TGTGCCAGCAGTACGCTAGCGGGAGCCGTCTTCACAGATACGCAGTATTTT.

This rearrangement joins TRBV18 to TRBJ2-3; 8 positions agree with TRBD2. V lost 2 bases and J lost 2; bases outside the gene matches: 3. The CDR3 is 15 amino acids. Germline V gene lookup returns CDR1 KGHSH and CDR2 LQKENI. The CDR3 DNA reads TGTGCCAGCTCACCAGAACTAGCGGTCACAGATACGCAGTATTTT. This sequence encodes CASSPELAVTDTQYF.

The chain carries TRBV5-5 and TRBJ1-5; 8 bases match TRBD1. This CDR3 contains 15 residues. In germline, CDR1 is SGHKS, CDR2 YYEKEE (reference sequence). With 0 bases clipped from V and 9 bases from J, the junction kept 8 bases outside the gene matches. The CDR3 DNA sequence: TGTGCCAGCAGCTTGGGGCAGGGGGCTCGTCCGCCCCAGCATTTT. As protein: CASSLGQGARPPQHF. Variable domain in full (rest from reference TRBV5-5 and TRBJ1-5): DAGVTQSPTHLIKTRGQQVTLRCSPISGHKSVSWYQQVLGQGPQFIFQYYEKEERGRGNFPDRFSARQFPNYSSELNVNALLLGDSALYLCASSLGQGARPPQHFGDGTRLSIL.

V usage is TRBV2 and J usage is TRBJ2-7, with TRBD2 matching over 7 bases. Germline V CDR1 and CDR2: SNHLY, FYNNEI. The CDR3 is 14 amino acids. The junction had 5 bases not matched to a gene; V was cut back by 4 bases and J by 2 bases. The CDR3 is CASSGGRGTYEQYF. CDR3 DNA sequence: TGTGCCAGCAGTGGGGGGAGGGGTACCTACGAGCAGTACTTC.

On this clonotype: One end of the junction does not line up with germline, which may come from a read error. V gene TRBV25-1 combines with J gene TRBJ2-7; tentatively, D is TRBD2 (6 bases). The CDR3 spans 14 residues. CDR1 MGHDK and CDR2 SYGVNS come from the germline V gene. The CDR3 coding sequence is TGTGCCAGCAGTGAATTGGGGGGAAACTACGAGCAGTGCTTC. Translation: CASSELGGNYEQCF.

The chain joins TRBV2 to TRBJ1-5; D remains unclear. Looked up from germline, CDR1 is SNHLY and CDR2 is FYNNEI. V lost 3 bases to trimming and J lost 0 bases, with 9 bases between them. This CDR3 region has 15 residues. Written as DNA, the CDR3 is TGTGCCAGCAGTGACGAGGCAGCTAGCAATCAGCCCCAGCATTTT. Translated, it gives CASSDEAASNQPQHF.

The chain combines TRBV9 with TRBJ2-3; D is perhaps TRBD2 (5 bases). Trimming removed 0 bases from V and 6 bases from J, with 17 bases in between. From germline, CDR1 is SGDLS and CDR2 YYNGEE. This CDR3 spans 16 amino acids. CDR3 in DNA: TGTGCCAGCAGCGTAGACGAACGGGAAGAGTGGGATACGCAGTATTTT. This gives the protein CASSVDEREEWDTQYF.

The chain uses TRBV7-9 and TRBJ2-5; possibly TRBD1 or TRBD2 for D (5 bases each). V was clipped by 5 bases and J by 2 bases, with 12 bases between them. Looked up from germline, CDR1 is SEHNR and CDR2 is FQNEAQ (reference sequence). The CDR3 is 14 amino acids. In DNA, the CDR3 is TGTGCCAGCAGCCCCGGTTGGGGGCAAGAGACCCAGTACTTC. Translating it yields CASSPGWGQETQYF. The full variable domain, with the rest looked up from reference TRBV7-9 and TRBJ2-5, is DTGVSQNPRHKITKRGQNVTFRCDPISEHNRLYWYRQTLGQGPEFLTYFQNEAQLEKSRLLSDRFSAERPKGSFSTLEIQRTEQGDSAMYLCASSPGWGQETQYFGPGTRLLVL.

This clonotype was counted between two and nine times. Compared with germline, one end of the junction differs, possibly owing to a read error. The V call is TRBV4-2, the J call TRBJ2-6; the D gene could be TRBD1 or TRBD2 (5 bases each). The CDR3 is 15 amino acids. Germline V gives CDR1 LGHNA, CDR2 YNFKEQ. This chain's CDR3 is CASSQEGAGANVPTF. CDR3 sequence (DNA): TGTGCCAGCAGCCAAGAGGGAGCCGGGGCCAACGTCCCGACTTTC.

The CDR3 region has the DNA TGTGCCAGCAGTGACCTACTAGCGGGGGGGCCCCAAATCGCTTACAATGAGCAGTTCTTC. Protein: CASSDLLAGGPQIAYNEQFF. The V call is TRBV25-1, the J call TRBJ2-1; 13 nucleotides agree with TRBD2. The V gene's germline CDR1 is MGHDK and CDR2 SYGVNS. V trimming: 3 bases; J trimming: 4 bases; junction bases outside the gene matches: 15. This CDR3 has 20 residues.